This TCR beta chain is from a study of CD8 T cells in ankylosing spondylitis. Regarding the study as a whole: In synovial fluid and blood from reactive arthritis, some motif variants were previously reported. Made up of fewer than ten highly homologous variants, a TCR beta motif appeared characteristic of ankylosing spondylitis blood. Researchers reportedly found disease-linked clones significantly enriched in matched ankylosing spondylitis synovial fluid. The disease-linked clones had a CD8+ phenotype and low blood frequencies.

The CDR3 is made up of 13 amino acids. The germline gives CDR1 LGHNA, CDR2 YSLEER. V was cut by 0 bases and J by 11 bases, with 8 bases left in between. Points on this clonotype: Its antigen remains unidentified.

For TCR beta, libraries came from quantitative 5'-RACE with molecular barcodes. One entry per CDR3 protein, called by TCRdb with MiXCR from the 5' RACE reads. The sample includes about 700,000 distinct CDR3 sequences, around 19% of them seen just once. The source of this sequence is a male donor with ankylosing spondylitis. The rearrangement joins TRBV4-3 to TRBJ1-6; D is ambiguous. The sample was blood, either unsorted or a sorted T cell fraction (not recorded which). The CDR3 region is CASSQEFEAPLHF. In DNA form, the CDR3 reads TGCGCCAGCAGCCAAGAATTTGAGGCACCCCTCCACTTT.